A single sample gave rise to the 24 T cell receptor beta chains below, sequenced in a study of early T cells in non-severe SARS-CoV-2 infection. MiXCR, applied by TCRdb to the 5' RACE reads, yields one record per CDR3 protein. The sample lists 30,000 to 45,000 distinct CDR3 sequences, roughly 9.7% occurring once. The sequencing sample was made of whole blood. All receptors come from an adult who was a healthcare worker with PCR-confirmed SARS-CoV-2 infection or an uninfected control (not recorded which).

In this sample, this clonotype turned up many times. This chain uses TRBV20-1 with TRBJ2-1; D is undetermined. Trimming removed 4 bases at V and 6 bases at J, with 10 bases between. The germline gives CDR1 DFQATT, CDR2 SNEGSKA (reference sequence). The CDR3 totals 12 residues. CDR3 amino acids: CSATLVLNEQFF. For the CDR3, the DNA is TGCAGTGCTACCCTCGTTCTCAATGAGCAGTTCTTC.

There are a few counts of this clonotype. The rearrangement uses TRBV11-2 and TRBJ2-2, with no clear D. In germline, CDR1 is SGHAT, CDR2 FQNNGV. V lost 1 base and J 7 bases, leaving 19 bases between the germline ends. This CDR3 has 17 residues. Written as DNA, the CDR3 is TGTGCCAGCAGCTTAGTAACCTATGTGGGTGCAGACGGGGAGCTGTTTTTT. It is translated as CASSLVTYVGADGELFF.

This clonotype was observed at least ten times. The chain joins TRBV18 to TRBJ2-1; D could derive from TRBD1 or TRBD2 (5 bases each). The CDR3 is made up of 13 amino acids. V lost 2 bases, J lost 6 bases, and 8 bases lay in between. CDR1 is KGHSH, CDR2 LQKENI, per germline. As DNA, the CDR3 is TGTGCCAGCTCACCAATGAGGGGCAATGAGCAGTTCTTC. Protein: CASSPMRGNEQFF.

This clonotype was counted only a few times. V usage is TRBV29-1 and J usage is TRBJ2-1, with D perhaps TRBD1 (7 bases). CDR3 length: 12 amino acids. The germline V gene encodes CDR1 SQVTM and CDR2 ANQGSEA. The V end was cut by 3 bases, the J end by 8 bases, with 11 bases between. The CDR3 bases are TGCAGCGTTGATCAGGGGGGAGATGAGCAGTTCTTC. Translated: CSVDQGGDEQFF.

V is TRBV18 and J is TRBJ2-4, with D possibly matching TRBD1 (6 bases). Looked up from germline, CDR1 is KGHSH and CDR2 is LQKENI. Trimming took off 8 bases at V and 1 base at J, with 9 bases between the two ends. This CDR3 has 13 amino acids. The CDR3 DNA reads TGTGCCAGCAAGGGGGATGCCAAAAACATTCAGTACTTC. This translates into CASKGDAKNIQYF.

At least ten counts were recorded for this clonotype. V gene TRBV19 combines with J gene TRBJ1-4; maybe TRBD1 (5 bases). The germline V gene encodes CDR1 LNHDA and CDR2 SQIVND (reference sequence). The CDR3 is 14 amino acids. Trimming stripped 6 bases from V and 8 bases from J, with 16 bases between. CDR3 sequence (DNA): TGTGCCAGTAGCCGGGGGGGTCGTAACGAAAAACTGTTTTTT. It is translated as CASSRGGRNEKLFF.

This clonotype was found many times. The chain carries TRBV4-1 and TRBJ1-2, with a possible D match to TRBD1 (6 bases). The CDR3 runs 15 residues. Trimming stripped 3 bases from V and 3 bases from J, with 14 bases between. Germline values: CDR1 MGHRA, CDR2 YSYEKL. The CDR3 DNA follows: TGCGCCAGCAGCCACCCCGTAAAGGGGGACTATGGCTACACCTTC. This translates into CASSHPVKGDYGYTF.

This clonotype occurred many times. The J gene is TRBJ2-7, the V gene TRBV7-2; TRBD1 might be the D (6 bases). The germline gives CDR1 SGHTA, CDR2 FQGNSA. V lost 5 bases and J 4 bases, leaving 18 bases between the germline ends. There are 15 residues in the CDR3. For the CDR3, the DNA is TGTGCCAGCAGCCCCAGGCCGACAGGCGGGTACGAGCAGTACTTC. Its translation is CASSPRPTGGYEQYF.

This clonotype was seen ten or more times. The chain carries TRBV7-6 and TRBJ1-1, with D hard to call. CDR1 and CDR2 (germline): SGHVS, FNYEAQ. The V end was cut by 3 bases, the J end by 2 bases, with 7 bases between. The CDR3 runs 13 residues. CDR3 sequence: CASSFDINTEAFF. The CDR3 region has the DNA TGTGCCAGCAGCTTTGACATCAACACTGAAGCTTTCTTT.

Ten or more counts support this clonotype. V is TRBV5-5 and J is TRBJ2-7, with D perhaps TRBD1 or TRBD2 (6 bases each). This CDR3 region has 15 residues. Germline V lookup: CDR1 SGHKS, CDR2 YYEKEE (reference sequence). V was clipped by 4 bases and J by 7 bases, with 21 bases between them. CDR3 protein: CASSTSTGQLEEQYF. CDR3 sequence (DNA): TGTGCCAGCAGCACTAGCACTGGACAGTTAGAGGAGCAGTACTTC.

In its sample, this clonotype was seen many times. The V call is TRBV10-3, the J call TRBJ2-6; D could derive from TRBD1 or TRBD2 (5 bases each). CDR3 length equals 19 residues. Trimming took off 6 bases at V and 3 bases at J, with 24 bases between the two ends. Germline-derived CDR1 and CDR2 are ENHRY and SYGVKD. DNA for the CDR3: TGTGCCATCAGCCAGCCCTTTACACTTTCAGGGAGTGGGGCCAACGTCCTGACTTTC. Its translation is CAISQPFTLSGSGANVLTF.

This clonotype occurred many times. The chain links TRBV12-3 or TRBV12-4 to TRBJ1-2, with D hard to call. CDR3 length: 15 residues. V was cut by 7 bases and J by 7 bases, with 22 bases left in between. This CDR3 is CASIPSGEGIAGYTF. DNA for the CDR3: TGTGCCAGCATCCCTAGCGGAGAAGGGATCGCTGGCTACACCTTC.

The chain combines TRBV18 with TRBJ2-5; maybe TRBD2 (6 bases). The germline gives CDR1 KGHSH, CDR2 LQKENI. This CDR3 spans 15 amino acids. V was shortened by 6 bases and J by 3 bases, with 17 bases between the two germline ends. CDR3 amino acids: CASSAAMAGKETQYF. CDR3 sequence (DNA): TGTGCCAGCTCGGCGGCTATGGCGGGGAAAGAGACCCAGTACTTC.

This clonotype was observed at least ten times. This sequence joins TRBV11-2 and TRBJ2-1; possible D gene TRBD1, 6 bases. The CDR3 has 13 amino acids. V was shortened by 0 bases and J by 7 bases, with 7 bases between the two germline ends. Germline CDR1 SGHAT, CDR2 FQNNGV. The CDR3 sequence is CASSLDQGNEQFF. For the CDR3, the DNA is TGTGCCAGCAGCTTAGATCAGGGGAATGAGCAGTTCTTC. Complete variable domain (other parts from reference TRBV11-2 and TRBJ2-1): EAGVAQSPRYKIIEKRQSVAFWCNPISGHATLYWYQQILGQGPKLLIQFQNNGVVDDSQLPKDRFSAERLKGVDSTLKIQPAKLEDSAVYLCASSLDQGNEQFFGPGTRLTVL.

The chain has TRBV5-1 and TRBJ1-1, with D unclear. This CDR3 comprises 14 residues. Germline V gene lookup returns CDR1 SGHRS and CDR2 YFSETQ. V was shortened by 4 bases and J by 3 bases, with 13 bases between the two germline ends. The CDR3 loop is CASSALRVHTEAFF. DNA of the CDR3: TGCGCCAGCAGCGCACTGAGGGTACACACTGAAGCTTTCTTT.

This clonotype was seen repeatedly, ten times or more. The rearrangement joins TRBV12-5 to TRBJ2-3, with D possibly TRBD1 on 6 matching bases. Germline V gene sequence: CDR1 LGHNT, CDR2 FRNRAP. The CDR3 sequence is 16 residues long. Trimming shortened V by 4 bases and J by 2 bases, and 16 bases separated the two germline ends. CDR3 coding DNA: TGTGCTAGTGGTTGGCCAGGGCAGGGGCCCACAGATACGCAGTATTTT. Amino acid sequence: CASGWPGQGPTDTQYF.

This clonotype has only a few counts. V usage is TRBV12-5 and J usage is TRBJ1-1; D unclear. Trimming cost V 5 bases and J 2 bases, with 15 bases left between them. The V gene's germline CDR1 is LGHNT and CDR2 FRNRAP. CDR3 size: 15 residues. The CDR3 nucleotides read TGTGCTAGTGGTCCCGGACGGCAGACAAACACTGAAGCTTTCTTT. This translates into CASGPGRQTNTEAFF.

In this sample, this clonotype turned up many times. The rearrangement uses TRBV20-1 and TRBJ1-5; a possible D gene is TRBD1 (5 bases). The germline V gene has CDR1 DFQATT and CDR2 SNEGSKA (reference sequence). Trimming removed 2 bases from V and 0 bases from J, with 8 bases in between. The CDR3 runs to 14 residues. CDR3 sequence: CSARKQDSNQPQHF. CDR3 DNA sequence: TGCAGTGCTAGAAAACAGGATAGCAATCAGCCCCAGCATTTT.

V is TRBV3-1 and J is TRBJ1-2; the D gene is possibly TRBD1 (5 bases). Trimming cost V 0 bases and J 7 bases, with 6 bases left between them. Germline CDR1 and CDR2: LGHDT and YNNKEL (reference sequence). The CDR3 is 12 amino acids. CDR3 region: CASSQDRAGYTF. DNA for the CDR3: TGTGCCAGCAGCCAAGACAGGGCTGGCTACACCTTC.

This clonotype was observed at least ten times. The V gene is TRBV29-1, the J gene TRBJ1-6; no clear D. Between the trimmed V and J ends, which lost 3 bases and 8 bases, there was a span of 11 bases. Germline loops: CDR1 SQVTM, CDR2 ANQGSEA. This CDR3 spans 13 amino acids. The CDR3 reads CSVEVTRDSPLHF. Written as DNA, the CDR3 is TGCAGCGTTGAGGTCACCCGGGATTCACCCCTCCACTTT.

The V call is TRBV7-2, the J call TRBJ1-2; possibly TRBD1 for D (5 bases). CDR1 and CDR2 from the germline V gene are SGHTA and FQGNSA. The V and J ends lost 5 bases and 3 bases respectively, with 13 bases between them. The CDR3 is made up of 14 amino acids. The CDR3 DNA follows: TGTGCCAGCAGCCCCTTTACGGGGGACTATGGCTACACCTTC. Protein sequence: CASSPFTGDYGYTF.

Many counts were recorded for this clonotype. Sequence at one end of the junction differs from germline and may be a read error. The chain links TRBV18 to TRBJ1-5; no firm D call. This CDR3 comprises 14 residues. Looked up from germline, CDR1 is KGHSH and CDR2 is LQKENI. CDR3 residues: CASSPLGSYQPQHF. In DNA, the CDR3 is TGTGCCAGCTCACCACTAGGTAGCTATCAGCCCCAGCATTTT.

The table lists this clonotype with many counts. The V call is TRBV11-2, the J call TRBJ2-3, with D perhaps matching TRBD2 (6 bases). This CDR3 is 15 amino acids long. Germline loops: CDR1 SGHAT, CDR2 FQNNGV. Trimming took off 5 bases at V and 2 bases at J, with 14 bases between the two ends. The CDR3 protein is CASSLRPGDTDTQYF. The CDR3 bases are TGTGCCAGCAGCCTACGTCCGGGGGACACAGATACGCAGTATTTT.

This clonotype was detected many times. The rearrangement joins TRBV15 to TRBJ1-5; no definite D call. The CDR3 has 15 residues. CDR1 is LNHNV and CDR2 is YYDKDF in the germline V gene (reference sequence). The V end was cut by 0 bases, the J end by 0 bases, with 6 bases between. CDR3 nucleotide sequence: TGTGCCACCAGCAGAGAATTTACTAGCAATCAGCCCCAGCATTTT. It encodes CATSREFTSNQPQHF.